The 13 T cell receptor beta chains given below trace back to one sample, sequenced in a study of blood T cells in healthy people across ages. Next came a second PCR, run for about 6 to 12 cycles, which used a sample-barcoded 5' primer along with a J-beta primer mix. TCRdb reprocessed the 5' RACE reads with MiXCR, giving one entry per CDR3 protein. Found here are a few hundred thousand distinct CDR3 sequences, approximately 51% of them singletons; the top ten hold around 53%. Sequencing used blood. Source of these receptors: a man aged 55 to 69 in good health.

This clonotype turned up a few times. J is TRBJ1-5 and V is TRBV20-1, with 9 positions matching TRBD1. V gave up 2 bases and J gave up 7 bases; unmatched junction bases: 6. CDR3 length: 14 residues. Germline values: CDR1 DFQATT, CDR2 SNEGSKA (reference sequence). CDR3 amino acids: CSARRGQGGQPQHF. The CDR3 nucleotides read TGCAGTGCTAGAAGGGGACAGGGTGGACAGCCCCAGCATTTT.

This clonotype was observed a handful of times. A single base separates this from a much larger clone, so it may be a read error. The V and J genes are TRBV20-1 and TRBJ2-7; 9 bases line up with TRBD2. The V and J ends lost 6 bases and 3 bases, in that order; junction bases with no gene match: 6. The CDR3 consists of 13 residues. The germline V gene encodes CDR1 DFQATT and CDR2 SNEGSKA (reference sequence). The CDR3 sequence is CSAGRAGGYEQYF. CDR3 nucleotides: TGCAGTGCCGGACGAGCGGGAGGCTACGAGCAGTACTTC.

The CDR3 protein is CSARDEVAEQYF. The CDR3 region has the DNA TGCAGTGCTAGGGATGAGGTAGCTGAGCAGTACTTC. The chain links TRBV20-1 to TRBJ2-5; D unclear. The CDR3 covers 12 residues. Germline values: CDR1 DFQATT, CDR2 SNEGSKA (reference sequence). The germline V and J ends were trimmed by 3 bases and 11 bases, with 16 bases remaining between them.

This clonotype has just one count. The chain is built from TRBV3-1 and TRBJ2-4; 12 bases are shared with TRBD2. The J call may be wrong; the DNA end is better matched by TRBJ2-5. Germline CDR1 reads LGHDT; CDR2 reads YNNKEL (reference sequence). This CDR3 comprises 16 residues. DNA of the CDR3: TGTGCCAGCAGCTTCGGACTAGCGGGGACCCGGGAGACCCAGTACTTC. Translated, it gives CASSFGLAGTRETQYF.

V is TRBV28 and J is TRBJ2-5; D uncertain. Between the trimmed V and J ends, which lost 2 bases and 4 bases, there was a span of 5 bases. CDR1 and CDR2 (germline): MDHEN, SYDVKM. The CDR3 totals 12 residues. CDR3 nucleotide sequence: TGTGCCAGCAGTTTAGGGCCAGAGACCCAGTACTTC. It encodes CASSLGPETQYF.

Many counts were recorded for this clonotype. A read error may produce the germline difference seen at one junction end. This CDR3 reads CASSLDSTDTQYF. CDR3 in DNA: TGTGCCAGCAGCCTCGACAGCACAGATACGCAGTATTTT. The chain employs TRBV5-1 and TRBJ2-3; D gene ambiguous. The germline V gene encodes CDR1 SGHRS and CDR2 YFSETQ. The CDR3 contains 13 residues.

In this sample, this clonotype turned up once. This chain uses TRBV12-3 or TRBV12-4 with TRBJ2-1, with 13 bases aligning to TRBD2. V lost 3 bases and J lost 10; bases outside the gene matches: 9. This CDR3 spans 16 amino acids. The CDR3 here is CASSLVGTSGAPEQFF. The CDR3 DNA sequence: TGTGCCAGCAGTTTGGTCGGGACTAGCGGGGCCCCCGAGCAGTTCTTC.

V is TRBV7-9 and J is TRBJ2-3; TRBD2 matches 13 bases. The CDR3 extends over 15 amino acids. Trimming took 5 bases from V and 7 from J; bases not matched to a gene: 6. The germline V gene has CDR1 SEHNR and CDR2 FQNEAQ (reference sequence). The chain's CDR3 is CASSQRTSGGNTQYF. Here the CDR3 DNA reads TGTGCCAGCAGCCAGCGGACTAGCGGGGGCAATACGCAGTATTTT.

In this sample, this clonotype turned up a few times. This chain uses TRBV20-1 with TRBJ2-1; TRBD2 agrees at 16 bases. The CDR3 loop spans 16 amino acids. CDR1 and CDR2 from the germline V gene are DFQATT and SNEGSKA (reference sequence). The CDR3: CGGLAGGARSYNEQFF. CDR3 in DNA: TGCGGGGGACTAGCGGGAGGGGCTCGGTCCTACAATGAGCAGTTCTTC.

This clonotype has a handful of counts. This sequence joins TRBV24-1 and TRBJ2-7; D perhaps matches TRBD2 (5 bases). The assigned J gene may be wrong: the sequence end matches TRBJ2-5 better. The CDR3 runs 14 residues. CDR1 and CDR2 from the germline V gene are KGHDR and SFDVKD. The CDR3 loop is CATSDSTGEETQYF. CDR3 sequence (DNA): TGTGCCACCAGTGATTCGACTGGGGAGGAGACCCAGTACTTC.

V is TRBV20-1 and J is TRBJ2-1, with 9 nucleotides matching TRBD2. The germline CDR1 and CDR2 sequences are DFQATT and SNEGSKA (reference sequence). This CDR3 comprises 14 residues. V dropped 6 bases and J dropped 5; count of bases not matched to a gene: 8. CDR3: CSANRLADHNEQFF. CDR3 DNA sequence: TGCAGTGCCAATAGACTAGCGGATCACAATGAGCAGTTCTTC.

The chain uses TRBV4-3 and TRBJ2-7, with D maybe TRBD1 (6 bases). In germline, CDR1 is LGHNA, CDR2 YSLEER. V lost 0 bases and J lost 7, with 22 bases in between. This CDR3 spans 17 amino acids. Here the CDR3 DNA reads TGCGCCAGCAGCCAAGATCAGGCCGGGACAAATTACAATGAGCAGTACTTC. Translated, it gives CASSQDQAGTNYNEQYF.

This sequence joins TRBV21-1 and TRBJ1-5; TRBD1, as called in the table, went unchecked against the DNA. TRBV21-1 constitutes a pseudogene. This CDR3 is 15 amino acids long. CDR3 nucleotides: TGTGCCAGCAGCAAAGAGGCGAGGGGGGGTCGGCCCCAGCATTTT. Translation gives CASSKEARGGRPQHF.